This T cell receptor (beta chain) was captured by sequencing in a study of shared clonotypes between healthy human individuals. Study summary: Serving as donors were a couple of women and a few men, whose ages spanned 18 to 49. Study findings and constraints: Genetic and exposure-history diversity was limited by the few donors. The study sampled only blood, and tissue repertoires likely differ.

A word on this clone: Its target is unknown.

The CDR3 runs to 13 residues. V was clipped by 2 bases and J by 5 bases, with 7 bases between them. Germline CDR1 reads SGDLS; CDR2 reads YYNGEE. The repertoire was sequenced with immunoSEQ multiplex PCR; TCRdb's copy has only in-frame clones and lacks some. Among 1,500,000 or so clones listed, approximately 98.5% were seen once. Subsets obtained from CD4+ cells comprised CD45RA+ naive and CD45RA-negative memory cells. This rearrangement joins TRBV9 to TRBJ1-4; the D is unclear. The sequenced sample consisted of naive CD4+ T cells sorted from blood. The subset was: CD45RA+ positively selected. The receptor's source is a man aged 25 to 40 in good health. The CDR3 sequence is CASSVGVNEKLFF. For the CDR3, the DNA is TGTGCCAGCAGCGTCGGCGTAAATGAAAAACTGTTTTTT. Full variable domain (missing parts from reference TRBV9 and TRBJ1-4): DSGVTQTPKHLITATGQRVTLRCSPRSGDLSVYWYQQSLDQGLQFLIQYYNGEERAKGNILERFSAQQFPDLHSELNLSSLELGDSALYFCASSVGVNEKLFFGSGTQLSVL.